One and the same sample provided the 24 T cell receptor beta chains below, sequenced in a study of lymphopenia after photon versus proton radiotherapy. Some clones are missing from TCRdb's copy, which holds only in-frame ones; the method was immunoSEQ multiplex PCR. Of about 29,000 clones in the sample, 80% to 90% were seen once. The sequencing here drew on peripheral blood, taken from a patient treated with proton-based radiotherapy. All receptors come from a woman aged 55-69 years with cholangiocarcinoma. Some clones in this sample may be carry-over from other donors' samples.

The chain's CDR3 is CASSLVNDQAYEQYF. CDR3 bases: TGTGCCAGCAGCTTAGTTAACGACCAGGCCTACGAGCAGTACTTC. The chain links TRBV7-2 to TRBJ2-7; D gene unclear. The CDR3 totals 15 residues. The ends were cut back, 1 base at V and 2 bases at J, with 12 bases in the middle. Germline V gene lookup returns CDR1 SGHTA and CDR2 FQGNSA.

The chain couples TRBV11-2 to TRBJ2-1; weak D call: TRBD2 (5 bases). V lost 1 base to trimming and J lost 3 bases, with 19 bases between them. Germline V gives CDR1 SGHAT, CDR2 FQNNGV. This CDR3 contains 18 residues. The CDR3 protein is CASSLVGPPIAYYNEQFF. The CDR3 region has the DNA TGTGCCAGCAGCTTAGTAGGGCCCCCGATAGCGTACTACAATGAGCAGTTCTTC.

The V call is TRBV28, the J call TRBJ1-4, with a weak D call TRBD1 (6 bases). Germline V lookup: CDR1 MDHEN, CDR2 SYDVKM. Trimming removed 7 bases at V and 7 bases at J, with 16 bases between. CDR3 size: 14 residues. The CDR3 reads CASTRTVAGEKLFF. CDR3 DNA sequence: TGTGCCAGCACCCGGACAGTCGCAGGTGAAAAACTGTTTTTT.

The chain links TRBV6-5 to TRBJ2-7, with D hard to call. Germline V gene data show CDR1 as MNHEY and CDR2 as SVGAGI. CDR3 size: 15 residues. The ends were cut back, 2 bases at V and 2 bases at J, with 13 bases in the middle. CDR3 loop: CASSYTARPTYEQYF. The CDR3 region has the DNA TGTGCCAGCAGTTACACGGCCCGGCCGACCTACGAGCAGTACTTC.

This sequence joins TRBV7-8 and TRBJ2-3; 13 bases are a match to TRBD2. Germline CDR1 SGHVS, CDR2 FQNEAQ. The CDR3 has 19 residues. Unmatched junction bases numbered 15, after V lost 4 bases and J lost 5 bases. The CDR3 here is CASSWIGTSGAGRRDTQYF. The DNA of the CDR3 is TGTGCCAGCAGCTGGATTGGGACTAGCGGGGCCGGAAGAAGAGATACGCAGTATTTT.

This chain connects TRBV21-1 to TRBJ1-5. TRBV21-1 is given as a pseudogene. This CDR3 spans 13 amino acids. CDR3 sequence (DNA): TGTGCCAGCAGTCCCGGGACCAATCAGCCCCAGCATTTT. It specifies CASSPGTNQPQHF.

The chain recombines TRBV4-1 with TRBJ1-2, with D unclear. The length of the CDR3 is 13 residues. The ends were cut back, 3 bases at V and 3 bases at J, with 8 bases in the middle. Germline V lookup: CDR1 MGHRA, CDR2 YSYEKL. The chain's CDR3 is CASSQAGYYGYTF. The CDR3, as DNA: TGCGCCAGCAGCCAGGCGGGGTACTATGGCTACACCTTC.

The gene calls are TRBV7-2 and TRBJ1-2; 11 positions agree with TRBD1. The germline gives CDR1 SGHTA, CDR2 FQGNSA. V shed 5 bases, J shed 4 bases, and the junction held 3 bases outside the gene matches. The CDR3 has 14 amino acids. The CDR3 bases are TGTGCCAGCAGCGGGGACAGGGGGTCCTATGGCTACACCTTC. Protein product: CASSGDRGSYGYTF.

This clone was seen a few times. The chain employs TRBV2 and TRBJ2-7; TRBD2 matches 11 bases. From germline, CDR1 is SNHLY and CDR2 FYNNEI. Trimming at V came to 6 bases and at J to 0 bases, leaving 4 bases not matched to a gene. The CDR3 loop spans 15 amino acids. CDR3 bases: TGTGCCAGCAGAGCCGGGACTAGCGGCTCCTACGAGCAGTACTTC. Encoded protein: CASRAGTSGSYEQYF.

The chain carries TRBV6-5 and TRBJ2-3; the D call may be TRBD1 or TRBD2 (5 bases each). Germline V gene sequence: CDR1 MNHEY, CDR2 SVGAGI. This CDR3 region has 15 residues. The V end lost 8 bases, the J end lost 3 bases, and 18 bases lay between the germline ends. The CDR3 is CASRLNGARTDTQYF. CDR3 in DNA: TGTGCCAGCCGCCTGAACGGGGCGCGGACAGATACGCAGTATTTT.

The chain employs TRBV6-1 and TRBJ2-2; a weak D match, TRBD2 (5 bases). CDR3 size: 14 residues. V gave up 2 bases and J gave up 7 bases, with 11 bases separating them. CDR1 and CDR2 (germline): MNHNS, SASEGT. Written as DNA, the CDR3 is TGTGCCAGCAGTGAACCGGGGTTAGGCGGGGAGCTGTTTTTT. It is translated as CASSEPGLGGELFF.

This sequence joins TRBV27 and TRBJ2-7; 12 positions match TRBD2. The CDR3 runs 15 residues. Per the germline V gene, CDR1 is MNHEY and CDR2 is SMNVEV (reference sequence). The junction had 1 base not matched to a gene; V was cut back by 1 base and J by 3 bases. The CDR3 nucleotides read TGTGCCAGCAGTTTATGGGGACTAGCGGGCTACGAGCAGTACTTC. Encoded protein: CASSLWGLAGYEQYF.

The gene calls are TRBV5-1 and TRBJ1-6; unclear D gene. The CDR3 covers 13 residues. Trimming removed 8 bases from V and 8 bases from J, with 14 bases in between. Germline CDR1 is SGHRS and CDR2 is YFSETQ. For the CDR3, the DNA is TGCGCCAGTTCATATCGGACCGATTCACCCCTCCACTTT. Its protein is CASSYRTDSPLHF.

This clone has a handful of counts. The rearrangement links TRBV2 to TRBJ1-4; D is unresolved. The CDR3 consists of 15 residues. Trimming took off 7 bases at V and 8 bases at J, with 20 bases between the two ends. CDR1 SNHLY and CDR2 FYNNEI come from the germline V gene. CDR3 loop: CASTQSGLRREKLFF. CDR3 nucleotide sequence: TGTGCCAGCACCCAAAGTGGACTTCGTCGGGAAAAACTGTTTTTT.

The rearrangement links TRBV18 to TRBJ2-3, with TRBD2 identical over 10 bases. The CDR3 is 14 amino acids. Trimming removed 5 bases from V and 6 bases from J; junction bases left unmatched: 5. Germline V gives CDR1 KGHSH, CDR2 LQKENI. CDR3 region: CASSSLAGADTQYF. The CDR3, as DNA: TGTGCCAGCTCATCTCTAGCGGGAGCGGATACGCAGTATTTT.

The chain combines TRBV10-3 with TRBJ2-7; 11 positions match TRBD1. Unmatched junction bases numbered 5, after V lost 8 bases and J lost 2 bases. Germline V gene sequence: CDR1 ENHRY, CDR2 SYGVKD. CDR3 length: 14 amino acids. CDR3 nucleotides: TGTGCCATCTCCACGGGACAGGGGGCCTACGAGCAGTACTTC. It yields the protein CAISTGQGAYEQYF.

The chain is built from TRBV18 and TRBJ1-4, with D possibly matching TRBD1 (5 bases). Trimming pared 6 bases from V and 6 bases from J, leaving 20 bases between. CDR1 KGHSH and CDR2 LQKENI come from the germline V gene. This CDR3 is 16 amino acids long. The CDR3 sequence: CASSPTGPSFDEKLFF. The CDR3 DNA sequence: TGTGCCAGCTCGCCCACGGGGCCATCATTTGATGAAAAACTGTTTTTT.

The chain recombines TRBV6-6 with TRBJ2-5; 8 nucleotides align to TRBD1. Losses at the gene ends were 4 bases for V and 5 bases for J; bases not matched to a gene: 3. Germline CDR1 is MNHNY and CDR2 is SVGAGI (reference sequence). The CDR3 is made up of 13 amino acids. CDR3 amino acids: CASSLTGAETQYF. The CDR3 DNA follows: TGTGCCAGCAGTTTGACAGGGGCGGAGACCCAGTACTTC.

This chain joins TRBV5-4 and TRBJ2-1; tentatively, D is TRBD2 (5 bases). The CDR3 sequence is 15 residues long. The germline gives CDR1 SGHNT, CDR2 YYREEE (reference sequence). Trimming pared 2 bases from V and 2 bases from J, leaving 11 bases between. CDR3 amino acids: CASSFAAGPYNEQFF. In DNA form, the CDR3 reads TGTGCCAGCAGCTTCGCGGCGGGCCCCTACAATGAGCAGTTCTTC.

The chain links TRBV2 to TRBJ2-6; 7 bases are shared with TRBD1. V trimming: 7 bases; J trimming: 2 bases; junction bases outside the gene matches: 5. The germline gives CDR1 SNHLY, CDR2 FYNNEI. The CDR3 has 15 residues. The CDR3 is CASNIQGTGANVLTF. As DNA, the CDR3 is TGTGCCAGCAACATACAGGGGACTGGGGCCAACGTCCTGACTTTC.

The CDR3 DNA follows: TGTGCCAGCTCCGGGACAGCGATGATCTATGGCTACACCTTC. Its protein is CASSGTAMIYGYTF. The rearrangement joins TRBV18 to TRBJ1-2, with TRBD1 matching 7 bases. V trimming: 6 bases; J trimming: 4 bases; junction bases outside the gene matches: 8. Germline V gives CDR1 KGHSH, CDR2 LQKENI. The CDR3 is 14 amino acids.

V and J are TRBV4-1 and TRBJ2-7; 7 bases fit TRBD2. The length of the CDR3 is 15 residues. The germline gives CDR1 MGHRA, CDR2 YSYEKL. The V and J ends lost 4 bases and 3 bases, in that order; junction bases with no gene match: 9. The CDR3 sequence: CASSREGDPIYEQYF. CDR3 nucleotide sequence: TGCGCCAGCAGCCGGGAGGGCGACCCGATCTACGAGCAGTACTTC.

The chain combines TRBV10-2 with TRBJ2-1, with D perhaps TRBD2 (7 bases). The CDR3 length is 14 residues. Germline V gene lookup returns CDR1 WSHSY and CDR2 SAAADI. Trimming pared 6 bases from V and 7 bases from J, leaving 16 bases between. The DNA of the CDR3 is TGCGCCAGCAGGCGGCGGGGGCGTGAGAATGAGCAGTTCTTC. It yields the protein CASRRRGRENEQFF.

This clone occurred once. CDR3 loop: CASRAGASYEQYF. CDR3 coding DNA: TGTGCCAGCAGGGCAGGGGCCTCCTACGAGCAGTACTTC. The chain couples TRBV6-1 to TRBJ2-7; tentative D call: TRBD1 (6 bases). V lost 6 bases and J lost 0, with 9 bases in between. The CDR3 has 13 residues. Germline lookup yields CDR1 MNHNS and CDR2 SASEGT.